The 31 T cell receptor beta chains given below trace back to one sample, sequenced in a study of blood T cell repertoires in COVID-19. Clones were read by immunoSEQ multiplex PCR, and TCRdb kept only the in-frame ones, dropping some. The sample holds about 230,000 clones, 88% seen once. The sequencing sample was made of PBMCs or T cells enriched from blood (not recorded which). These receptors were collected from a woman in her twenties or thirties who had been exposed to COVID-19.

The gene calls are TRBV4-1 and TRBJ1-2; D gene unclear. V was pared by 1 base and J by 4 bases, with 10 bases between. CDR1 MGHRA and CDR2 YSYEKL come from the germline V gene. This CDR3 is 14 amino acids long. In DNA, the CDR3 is TGCGCCAGCAGCCAAGCGGGGAGGTCCTATGGCTACACCTTC. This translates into CASSQAGRSYGYTF.

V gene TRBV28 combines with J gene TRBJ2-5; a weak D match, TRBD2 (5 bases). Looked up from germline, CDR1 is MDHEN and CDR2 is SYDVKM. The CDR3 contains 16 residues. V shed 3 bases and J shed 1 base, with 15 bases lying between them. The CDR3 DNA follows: TGTGCCAGCAGTTTTGTTCGGTGGCTAGCCCAAGAGACCCAGTACTTC. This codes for CASSFVRWLAQETQYF.

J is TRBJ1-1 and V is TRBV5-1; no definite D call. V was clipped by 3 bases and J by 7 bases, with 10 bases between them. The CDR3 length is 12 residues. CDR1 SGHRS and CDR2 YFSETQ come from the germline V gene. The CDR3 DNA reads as TGCGCCAGCAGCTCTCAAGGAGGTGAAGCTTTCTTT. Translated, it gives CASSSQGGEAFF.

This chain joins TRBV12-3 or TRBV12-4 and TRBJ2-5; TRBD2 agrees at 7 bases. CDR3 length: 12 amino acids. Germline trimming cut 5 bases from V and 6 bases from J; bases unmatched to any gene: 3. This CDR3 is CASSRREKTQYF. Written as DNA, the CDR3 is TGTGCCAGCAGTAGGCGGGAGAAGACCCAGTACTTC.

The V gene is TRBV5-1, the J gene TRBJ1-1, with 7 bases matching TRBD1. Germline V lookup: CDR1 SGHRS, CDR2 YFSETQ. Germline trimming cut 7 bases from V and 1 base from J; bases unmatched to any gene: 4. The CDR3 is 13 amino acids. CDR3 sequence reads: CASSQGGNTEAFF. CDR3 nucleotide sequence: TGCGCCAGCTCCCAGGGGGGGAACACTGAAGCTTTCTTT.

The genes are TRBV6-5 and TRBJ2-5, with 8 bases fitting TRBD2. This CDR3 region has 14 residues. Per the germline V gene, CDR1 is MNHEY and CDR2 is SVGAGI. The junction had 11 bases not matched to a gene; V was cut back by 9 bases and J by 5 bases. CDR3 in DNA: TGTGCCAGGGGCCCTGCGGGAGGAGGGGAGACCCAGTACTTC. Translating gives CARGPAGGGETQYF.

As DNA, the CDR3 is TGTGCCTGGACCCTAGGTGGCAGGGGGCGCCGGGGCTACACCTTC. Residues: CAWTLGGRGRRGYTF. V is TRBV30 and J is TRBJ1-2, with 8 bases that match TRBD1. The CDR3 runs to 15 residues. In germline, CDR1 is GTSNPN, CDR2 SVGIG (reference sequence). The V and J ends lost 4 bases and 8 bases, in that order; junction bases with no gene match: 15.

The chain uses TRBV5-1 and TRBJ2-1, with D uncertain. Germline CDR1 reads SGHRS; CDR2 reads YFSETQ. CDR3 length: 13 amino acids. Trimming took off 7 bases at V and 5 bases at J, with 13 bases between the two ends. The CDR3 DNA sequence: TGCGCCAGCGAAGGTGGAGCGCACAATGAGCAGTTCTTC. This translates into CASEGGAHNEQFF.

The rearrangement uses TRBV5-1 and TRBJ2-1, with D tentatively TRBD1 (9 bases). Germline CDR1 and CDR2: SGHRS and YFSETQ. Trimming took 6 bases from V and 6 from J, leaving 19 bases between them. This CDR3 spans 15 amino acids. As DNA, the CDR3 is TGCGCCAGCACCCTCTTAGCGGGACAGGGCAATGAGCAGTTCTTC. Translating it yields CASTLLAGQGNEQFF.

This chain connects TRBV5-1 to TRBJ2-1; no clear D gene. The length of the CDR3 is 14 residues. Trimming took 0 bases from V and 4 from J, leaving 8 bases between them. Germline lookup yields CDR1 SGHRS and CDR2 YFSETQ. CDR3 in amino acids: CASSLATEYNEQFF. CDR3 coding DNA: TGCGCCAGCAGCTTGGCCACAGAGTACAATGAGCAGTTCTTC.

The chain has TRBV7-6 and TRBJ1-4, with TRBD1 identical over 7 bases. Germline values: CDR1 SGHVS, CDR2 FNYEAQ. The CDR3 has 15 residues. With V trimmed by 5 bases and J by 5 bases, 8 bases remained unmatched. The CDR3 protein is CASSLDREENEKLFF. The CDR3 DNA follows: TGTGCCAGCAGCCTTGACAGGGAGGAAAATGAAAAACTGTTTTTT.

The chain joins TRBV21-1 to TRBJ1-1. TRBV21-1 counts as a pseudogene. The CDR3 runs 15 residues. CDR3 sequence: CASSKDRSGNTEAFF. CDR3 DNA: TGTGCCAGCAGCAAAGACCGTAGTGGGAACACTGAAGCTTTCTTT.

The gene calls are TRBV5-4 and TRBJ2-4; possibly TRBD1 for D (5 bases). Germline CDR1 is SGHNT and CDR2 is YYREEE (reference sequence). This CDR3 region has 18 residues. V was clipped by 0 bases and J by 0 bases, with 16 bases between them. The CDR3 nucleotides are TGTGCCAGCAGCTTGGGCCTCGAAGCAGGGCCAGCCAAAAACATTCAGTACTTC. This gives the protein CASSLGLEAGPAKNIQYF.

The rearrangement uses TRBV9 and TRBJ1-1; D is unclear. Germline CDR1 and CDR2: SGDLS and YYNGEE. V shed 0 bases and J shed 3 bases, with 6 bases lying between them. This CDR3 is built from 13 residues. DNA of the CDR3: TGTGCCAGCAGCGTAGCCAGCGACACTGAAGCTTTCTTT. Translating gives CASSVASDTEAFF.

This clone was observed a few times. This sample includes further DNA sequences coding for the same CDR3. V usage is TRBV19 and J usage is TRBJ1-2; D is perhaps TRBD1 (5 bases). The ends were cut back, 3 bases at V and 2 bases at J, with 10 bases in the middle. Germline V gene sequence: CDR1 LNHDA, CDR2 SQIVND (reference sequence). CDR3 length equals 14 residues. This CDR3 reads CASSIGHTNYGYTF. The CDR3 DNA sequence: TGTGCCAGTAGTATTGGACACACCAACTATGGCTACACCTTC.

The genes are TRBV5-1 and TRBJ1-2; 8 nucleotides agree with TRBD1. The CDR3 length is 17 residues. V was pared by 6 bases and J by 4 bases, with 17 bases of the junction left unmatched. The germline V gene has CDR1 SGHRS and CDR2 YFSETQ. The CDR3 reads CASNPSAGGATLYGYTF. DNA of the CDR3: TGCGCCAGCAATCCTTCGGCAGGGGGCGCGACCCTCTATGGCTACACCTTC.

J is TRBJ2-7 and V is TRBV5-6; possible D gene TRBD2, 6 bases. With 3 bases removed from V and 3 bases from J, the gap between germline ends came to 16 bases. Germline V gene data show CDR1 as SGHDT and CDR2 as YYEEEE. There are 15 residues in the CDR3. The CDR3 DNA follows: TGTGCCAGCAGCTCCCAGGGAGGCGTCGACTACGAGCAGTACTTC. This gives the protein CASSSQGGVDYEQYF.

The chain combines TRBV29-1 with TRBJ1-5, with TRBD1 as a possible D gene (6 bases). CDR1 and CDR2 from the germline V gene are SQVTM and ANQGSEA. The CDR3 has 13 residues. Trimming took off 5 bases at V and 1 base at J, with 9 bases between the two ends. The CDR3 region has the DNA TGCAGCGTTTCACAGGGAAGCAATCAGCCCCAGCATTTT. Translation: CSVSQGSNQPQHF. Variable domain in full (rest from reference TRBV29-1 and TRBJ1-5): SAVISQKPSRDICQRGTSLTIQCQVDSQVTMMFWYRQQPGQSLTLIATANQGSEATYESGFVIDKFPISRPNLTFSTLTVSNMSPEDSSIYLCSVSQGSNQPQHFGDGTRLSIL.

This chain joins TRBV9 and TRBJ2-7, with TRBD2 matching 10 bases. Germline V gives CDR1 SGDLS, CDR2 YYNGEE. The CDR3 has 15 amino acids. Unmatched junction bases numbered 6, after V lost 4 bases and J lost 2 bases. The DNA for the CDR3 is TGTGCCAGCAGCCCGTCGAGCGGGAGGGCCTACGAGCAGTACTTC. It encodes CASSPSSGRAYEQYF.

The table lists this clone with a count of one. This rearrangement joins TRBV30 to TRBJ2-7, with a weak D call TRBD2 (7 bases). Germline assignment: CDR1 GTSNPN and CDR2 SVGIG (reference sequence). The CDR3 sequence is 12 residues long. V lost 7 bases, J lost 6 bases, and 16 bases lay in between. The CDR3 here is CASKGGSGEQYF. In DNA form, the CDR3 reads TGTGCCTCGAAGGGGGGGTCAGGCGAGCAGTACTTC.

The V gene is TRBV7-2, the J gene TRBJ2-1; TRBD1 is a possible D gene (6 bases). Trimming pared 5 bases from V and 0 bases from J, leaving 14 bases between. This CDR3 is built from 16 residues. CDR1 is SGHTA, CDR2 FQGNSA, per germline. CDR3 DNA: TGTGCCAGCAGCGCCCGACAGGCGAACTCCTACAATGAGCAGTTCTTC. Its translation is CASSARQANSYNEQFF.

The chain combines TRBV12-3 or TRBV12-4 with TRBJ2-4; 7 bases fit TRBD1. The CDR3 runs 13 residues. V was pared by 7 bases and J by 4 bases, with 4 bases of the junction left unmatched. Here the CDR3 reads CASTGTVKNIQYF. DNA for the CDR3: TGTGCCAGCACCGGGACAGTAAAAAACATTCAGTACTTC.

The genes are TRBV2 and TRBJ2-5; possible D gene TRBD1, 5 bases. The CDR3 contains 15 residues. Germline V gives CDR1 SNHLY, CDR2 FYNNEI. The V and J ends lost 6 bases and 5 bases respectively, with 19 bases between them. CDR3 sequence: CASSKEQGLRETQYF. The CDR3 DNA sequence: TGTGCCAGCAGCAAAGAGCAGGGATTAAGGGAGACCCAGTACTTC.

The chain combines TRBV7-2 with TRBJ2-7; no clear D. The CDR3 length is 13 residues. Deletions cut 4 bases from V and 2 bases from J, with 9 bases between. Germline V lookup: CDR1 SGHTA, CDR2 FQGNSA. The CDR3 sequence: CASSSTRAYEQYF. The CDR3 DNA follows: TGTGCCAGCAGCTCGACACGCGCCTACGAGCAGTACTTC.

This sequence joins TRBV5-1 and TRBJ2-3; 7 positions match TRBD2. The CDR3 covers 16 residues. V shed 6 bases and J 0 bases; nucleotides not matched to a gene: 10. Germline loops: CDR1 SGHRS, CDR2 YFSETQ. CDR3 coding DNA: TGCGCCAGCACCGGTGGGGGGAGGGCTAGCACAGATACGCAGTATTTT. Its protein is CASTGGGRASTDTQYF.

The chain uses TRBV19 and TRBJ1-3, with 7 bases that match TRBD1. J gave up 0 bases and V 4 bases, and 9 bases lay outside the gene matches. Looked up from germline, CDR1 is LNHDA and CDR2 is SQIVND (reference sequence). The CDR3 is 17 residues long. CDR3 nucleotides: TGTGCCAGTAGTAACTACCTCCGGGACAGCTCTGGAAACACCATATATTTT. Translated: CASSNYLRDSSGNTIYF.

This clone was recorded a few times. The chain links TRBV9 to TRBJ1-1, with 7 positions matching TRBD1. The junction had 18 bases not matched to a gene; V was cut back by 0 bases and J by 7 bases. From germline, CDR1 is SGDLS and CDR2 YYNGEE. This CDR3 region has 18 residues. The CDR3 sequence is CASSVAQITDRSEYEAFF. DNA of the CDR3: TGTGCCAGCAGCGTAGCCCAGATAACGGACAGGAGCGAATATGAAGCTTTCTTT.

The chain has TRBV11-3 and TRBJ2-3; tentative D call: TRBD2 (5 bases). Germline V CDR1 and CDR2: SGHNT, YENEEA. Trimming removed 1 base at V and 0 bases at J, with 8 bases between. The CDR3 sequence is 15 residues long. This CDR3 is CASSLGGGSTDTQYF. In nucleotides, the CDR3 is TGTGCCAGCAGCTTAGGTGGCGGGAGCACAGATACGCAGTATTTT.

The DNA for the CDR3 is TGTGCCATCACATCGACGGGGTGGACGTACACCTTC. Protein: CAITSTGWTYTF. The V and J genes are TRBV10-3 and TRBJ1-2; D is unclear. CDR1 and CDR2 (germline): ENHRY, SYGVKD. This CDR3 is 12 amino acids long. Trimming removed 7 bases at V and 11 bases at J, with 17 bases between.

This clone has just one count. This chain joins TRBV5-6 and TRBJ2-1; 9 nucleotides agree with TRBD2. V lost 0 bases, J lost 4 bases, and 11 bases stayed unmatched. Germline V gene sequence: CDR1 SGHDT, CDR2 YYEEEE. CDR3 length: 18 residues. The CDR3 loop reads CASSLGIRLAESYNEQFF. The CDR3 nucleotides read TGTGCCAGCAGCTTGGGGATACGACTAGCGGAAAGTTACAATGAGCAGTTCTTC. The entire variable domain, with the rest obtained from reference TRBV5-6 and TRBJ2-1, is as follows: DAGVTQSPTHLIKTRGQQVTLRCSPKSGHDTVSWYQQALGQGPQFIFQYYEEEERQRGNFPDRFSGHQFPNYSSELNVNALLLGDSALYLCASSLGIRLAESYNEQFFGPGTRLTVL.

The CDR3 nucleotides are TGTGCCAGCAGCAAAGTATGTCTACTAGCGGGAGGTTCACCCTACGAGCAGTACTTC. Translated: CASSKVCLLAGGSPYEQYF. The chain couples TRBV21-1 to TRBJ2-7; the tabulated D call, TRBD2, remains unverified against the DNA. TRBV21-1 is a pseudogene segment. This CDR3 is built from 19 residues.